This TCR beta chain is drawn from a study of beta chain features in type 1 diabetes. Study results and limitations: Resolution of whether HLA type affects TCRB rearrangement was not achieved here.

A word on this clone: As yet, its antigen is unknown.

Expressed TCRB transcripts were sequenced after all isolated RNA was converted to cDNA. TCRdb's copy holds only in-frame clones and misses some; the assay was immunoSEQ multiplex PCR. The sample yields almost 350,000 clones, around 8% seen once. Looked up from germline, CDR1 is MNHNY and CDR2 is SVGAGI (reference sequence). Trimming took 6 bases from V and 10 from J; bases not matched to a gene: 9. CDR3 length: 14 amino acids. The rearrangement links TRBV6-6 to TRBJ2-2; 9 positions agree with TRBD2. This sequence was found in a woman under 30 in good health. Sequences were obtained from central memory CD4+ T cells from blood. The CDR3 sequence is CASREHSSGVELFF. The CDR3 nucleotides are TGTGCCAGCAGGGAGCACTCTAGCGGGGTGGAGCTGTTTTTT.